The clone carrying this T cell receptor beta chain has only a few counts. Its antigen is as yet unknown. The data originate from a study of shared clonotypes between healthy human individuals. Study-wide findings and caveats: Approximately 4.6% of naive CD4 clonotypes were common to a few donors. An anticipated effect of sequencing depth on clonotype sharing among donors was recognized.

The data were produced by immunoSEQ multiplex PCR, yet TCRdb's version contains in-frame clones alone and is incomplete. The data show 1 million to 1.3 million clones, with around three quarters seen just once and roughly 0.55% held by the top ten. This CDR3 region has 15 residues. Trimming left V 0 bases short and J 3 bases short, with 12 bases between. Germline CDR1 and CDR2: GTSNPN and SVGIG (reference sequence). The clonotype comes from a man aged 18 to 29 in good health. Some clones in this sample may be carry-over from other donors' samples. The rearrangement links TRBV30 to TRBJ2-4; the D call may be TRBD1 or TRBD2 (6 bases each). The sequenced sample was memory CD4+ T cells from PBMCs. Subset of the sample: CD45RA-negative fraction. CDR3 loop: CAWSVPGGGKNIQYF. The CDR3 nucleotides are TGTGCCTGGAGTGTACCCGGGGGCGGCAAAAACATTCAGTACTTC.